Each of the 14 T cell receptor beta chains below was sequenced from the same sample in a study of cytomegalovirus exposure and HLA in healthy donors. In the PCR, 60 Vbeta and 13 Jbeta primers were used. This table comes from immunoSEQ multiplex PCR, and its TCRdb copy is limited to in-frame clones, with some not included. Here the sample spans about 80,000 clones, around 60% being singletons. Sequenced: PBMCs. The receptors were sampled from a male donor in good health and CMV-seropositive.

Comment on this clone: Within the sample, other DNA sequences also encode this same CDR3. This sequence joins TRBV4-1 and TRBJ1-2; possible D gene TRBD1, 5 bases. The CDR3 loop spans 14 amino acids. V was pared by 3 bases and J by 5 bases, with 13 bases between. Germline V gene data show CDR1 as MGHRA and CDR2 as YSYEKL. CDR3 in DNA: TGCGCCAGCAGCCATTTTTCGGGGGAGTATGGCTACACCTTC. It codes for CASSHFSGEYGYTF.

This clone was counted only a few times. The gene calls are TRBV18 and TRBJ1-5; 9 bases map to TRBD1. Germline lookup yields CDR1 KGHSH and CDR2 LQKENI. Losses at the gene ends were 3 bases for V and 4 bases for J; bases not matched to a gene: 1. The CDR3 runs to 14 residues. The CDR3 protein is CASSPGQGNQPQHF. In nucleotides, the CDR3 is TGTGCCAGCTCACCGGGACAGGGTAATCAGCCCCAGCATTTT.

This clone has a handful of counts. The chain is built from TRBV7-9 and TRBJ2-7; 7 positions agree with TRBD2. The CDR3 has 14 residues. In germline, CDR1 is SEHNR, CDR2 FQNEAQ (reference sequence). The junction had 5 bases not matched to a gene; V was cut back by 3 bases and J by 3 bases. The CDR3 nucleotides read TGTGCCAGCAGCTTCCAGCGGGGATACTACGAGCAGTACTTC. Translating it yields CASSFQRGYYEQYF.

CDR3 bases: TGTGCCAGCAGCTTATCAGCGGGGGGAGGCGCAGATACGCAGTATTTT. The encoded protein is CASSLSAGGGADTQYF. The rearrangement uses TRBV5-4 and TRBJ2-3; 9 nucleotides line up with TRBD2. The germline V gene encodes CDR1 SGHNT and CDR2 YYREEE (reference sequence). The CDR3 runs to 16 residues. With 2 bases clipped from V and 4 bases from J, the junction kept 8 bases outside the gene matches.

The table lists this clone with a few counts. The V gene is TRBV11-3, the J gene TRBJ2-3; D might be TRBD1 (5 bases). The CDR3 runs to 12 residues. Germline V lookup: CDR1 SGHNT, CDR2 YENEEA. V dropped 3 bases and J dropped 6 bases, with 7 bases sitting between them. The CDR3 loop reads CASSFSGDTQYF. The CDR3, as DNA: TGTGCCAGCAGCTTTTCAGGGGATACGCAGTATTTT.

In the case of this clone: Other DNA sequences in the same sample also yield this CDR3. V and J are TRBV27 and TRBJ2-7; 7 bases are shared with TRBD1. V shed 5 bases, J shed 2 bases, and the junction held 3 bases outside the gene matches. The CDR3 runs to 13 residues. In germline, CDR1 is MNHEY, CDR2 SMNVEV (reference sequence). The CDR3 sequence: CASSRQGAYEQYF. DNA of the CDR3: TGTGCCAGCAGTCGACAGGGTGCCTACGAGCAGTACTTC.

This clone was observed a handful of times. The J gene is TRBJ2-7, the V gene TRBV27; the D gene is possibly TRBD2 (5 bases). Trimming left V 3 bases short and J 2 bases short, with 11 bases between. This CDR3 region has 14 residues. The germline V gene has CDR1 MNHEY and CDR2 SMNVEV (reference sequence). The CDR3 reads CASSFQGSAYEQYF. The CDR3 DNA reads as TGTGCCAGCAGTTTCCAAGGTAGCGCCTACGAGCAGTACTTC.

The chain carries TRBV28 and TRBJ2-3; 9 bases match TRBD1. This CDR3 contains 15 residues. CDR1 and CDR2 from the germline V gene are MDHEN and SYDVKM. V lost 5 bases, J lost 3 bases, and 6 bases stayed unmatched. The CDR3 DNA sequence: TGTGCCAGCAGTGCCCGGGACAGGGTAACAGATACGCAGTATTTT. Its protein is CASSARDRVTDTQYF.

The chain uses TRBV6-1 and TRBJ2-3, with a possible D match to TRBD1 (6 bases). This CDR3 is 15 amino acids long. Trimming left V 8 bases short and J 1 base short, with 16 bases between. Germline V gene data show CDR1 as MNHNS and CDR2 as SASEGT. This chain's CDR3 is CASGERAGGTDTQYF. The CDR3 coding sequence is TGTGCCAGCGGGGAGAGGGCAGGGGGCACAGATACGCAGTATTTT.

Turning to this clone: A much larger clone differs from this one at a single base, so this may be a read error. This rearrangement joins TRBV11-1 to TRBJ1-1; D is perhaps TRBD1 (5 bases). The germline V gene has CDR1 SGHAT and CDR2 FQDESV (reference sequence). CDR3 length equals 13 residues. V lost 1 base and J 5 bases, leaving 8 bases between the germline ends. CDR3 loop: CASSLEGRTEAFF. As DNA, the CDR3 is TGTGCCAGCAGCTTAGAGGGGAGGACTGAAGCTTTCTTT.

In this sample, this clone turned up a few times. The chain combines TRBV5-6 with TRBJ2-5, with D perhaps matching TRBD2 (6 bases). Germline V CDR1 and CDR2: SGHDT, YYEEEE. V was clipped by 4 bases and J by 5 bases, with 12 bases between them. This CDR3 comprises 13 residues. CDR3 amino acids: CASSPTSRETQYF. The CDR3 region has the DNA TGTGCCAGCAGCCCCACTAGCAGGGAGACCCAGTACTTC. The variable domain in full, with the rest retrieved from reference TRBV5-6 and TRBJ2-5, is DAGVTQSPTHLIKTRGQQVTLRCSPKSGHDTVSWYQQALGQGPQFIFQYYEEEERQRGNFPDRFSGHQFPNYSSELNVNALLLGDSALYLCASSPTSRETQYFGPGTRLLVL.

In this sample, this clone turned up a few times. CDR3 loop: CASSLRLATENEQFF. In nucleotides, the CDR3 is TGTGCCAGCAGCTTGCGACTAGCGACCGAAAATGAGCAGTTCTTC. The chain uses TRBV9 and TRBJ2-1, with 8 bases aligning to TRBD2. Per germline, CDR1 SGDLS and CDR2 YYNGEE. The CDR3 covers 15 residues. The V segment lost 4 bases and the J segment 7 bases; nucleotides outside the gene matches: 10.

CDR3 amino acids: CASSRTAAQTNTEAFF. CDR3 coding DNA: TGCGCCAGCAGCCGGACAGCTGCTCAAACGAACACTGAAGCTTTCTTT. V is TRBV4-1 and J is TRBJ1-1, with a tentative D call TRBD1 (6 bases). This CDR3 spans 16 amino acids. Trimming shortened V by 4 bases and J by 1 base, and 16 bases separated the two germline ends. CDR1 and CDR2 from the germline V gene are MGHRA and YSYEKL.

The J gene is TRBJ2-7, the V gene TRBV5-1; 11 positions agree with TRBD2. This CDR3 spans 15 amino acids. With 3 bases clipped from V and 0 bases from J, the junction kept 2 bases outside the gene matches. Germline values: CDR1 SGHRS, CDR2 YFSETQ. The CDR3 nucleotides read TGCGCCAGCAGCTCCGGGACTAGCGGCTCCTACGAGCAGTACTTC. Translated, it gives CASSSGTSGSYEQYF.